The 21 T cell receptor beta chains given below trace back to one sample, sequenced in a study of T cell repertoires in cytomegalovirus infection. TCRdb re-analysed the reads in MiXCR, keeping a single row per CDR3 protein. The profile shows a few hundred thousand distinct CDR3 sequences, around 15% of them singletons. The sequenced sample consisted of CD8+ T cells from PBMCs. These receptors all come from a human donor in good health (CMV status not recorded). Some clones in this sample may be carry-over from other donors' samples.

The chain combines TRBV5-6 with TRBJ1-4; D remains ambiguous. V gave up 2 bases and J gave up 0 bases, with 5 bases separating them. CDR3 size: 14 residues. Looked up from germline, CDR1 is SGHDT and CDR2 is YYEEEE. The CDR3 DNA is TGTGCCAGCAGCTTCGGGACAACTAATGAAAAACTGTTTTTT. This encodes CASSFGTTNEKLFF.

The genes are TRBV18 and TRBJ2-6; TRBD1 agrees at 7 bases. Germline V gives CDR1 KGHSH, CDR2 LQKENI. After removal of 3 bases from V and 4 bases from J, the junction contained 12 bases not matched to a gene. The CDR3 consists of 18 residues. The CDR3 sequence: CASSPAGTAVYGANVLTF. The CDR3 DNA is TGTGCCAGCTCACCCGCCGGGACAGCCGTATACGGGGCCAACGTCCTGACTTTC.

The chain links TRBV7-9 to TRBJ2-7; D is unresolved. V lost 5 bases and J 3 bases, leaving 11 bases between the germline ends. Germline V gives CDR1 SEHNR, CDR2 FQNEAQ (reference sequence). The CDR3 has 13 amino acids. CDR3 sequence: CASSRQTGYEQYF. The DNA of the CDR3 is TGTGCCAGCAGCCGCCAGACGGGCTACGAGCAGTACTTC.

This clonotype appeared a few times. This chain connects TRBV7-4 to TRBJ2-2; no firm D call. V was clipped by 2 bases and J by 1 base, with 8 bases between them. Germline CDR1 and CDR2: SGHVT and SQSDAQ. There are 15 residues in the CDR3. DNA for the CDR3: TGTGCCAGCAGCTTACCTTGGGGGAACACCGGGGAGCTGTTTTTT. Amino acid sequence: CASSLPWGNTGELFF.

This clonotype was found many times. CDR3: CASSPDGGFSPLHF. The CDR3 DNA sequence: TGTGCCAGCAGCCCAGATGGAGGGTTTTCACCCCTCCACTTT. The chain employs TRBV12-3 or TRBV12-4 and TRBJ1-6; D gene uncertain. V dropped 6 bases and J dropped 9 bases, with 15 bases sitting between them. There are 14 residues in the CDR3.

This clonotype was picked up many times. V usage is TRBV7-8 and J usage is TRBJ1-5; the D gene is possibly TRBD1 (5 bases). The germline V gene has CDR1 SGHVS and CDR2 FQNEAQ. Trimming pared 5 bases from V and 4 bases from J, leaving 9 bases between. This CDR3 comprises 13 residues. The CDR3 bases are TGTGCCAGCAGCCCAGCAGGGAATCAGCCCCAGCATTTT. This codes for CASSPAGNQPQHF.

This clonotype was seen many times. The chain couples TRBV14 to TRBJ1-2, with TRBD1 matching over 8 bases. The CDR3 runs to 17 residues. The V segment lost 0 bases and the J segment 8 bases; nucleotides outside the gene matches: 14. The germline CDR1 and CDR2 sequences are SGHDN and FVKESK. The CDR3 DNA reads TGTGCCAGCAGCCAAGATTATAACCCGGACAGGGATCACGGCTACACCTTC. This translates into CASSQDYNPDRDHGYTF.

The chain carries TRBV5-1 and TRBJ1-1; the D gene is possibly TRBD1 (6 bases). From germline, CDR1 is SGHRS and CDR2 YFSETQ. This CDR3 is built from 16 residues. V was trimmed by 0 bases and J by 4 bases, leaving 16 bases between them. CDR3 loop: CASSLEYRVVSTEAFF. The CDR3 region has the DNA TGCGCCAGCAGCTTGGAATACAGGGTAGTGAGCACTGAAGCTTTCTTT.

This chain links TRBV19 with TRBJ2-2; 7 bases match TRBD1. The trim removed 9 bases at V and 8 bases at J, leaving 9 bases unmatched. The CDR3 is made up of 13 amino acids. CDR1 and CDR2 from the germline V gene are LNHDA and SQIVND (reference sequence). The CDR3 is CASNRQGSGELFF. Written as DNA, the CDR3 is TGTGCCAGCAATCGACAGGGCTCGGGGGAGCTGTTTTTT.

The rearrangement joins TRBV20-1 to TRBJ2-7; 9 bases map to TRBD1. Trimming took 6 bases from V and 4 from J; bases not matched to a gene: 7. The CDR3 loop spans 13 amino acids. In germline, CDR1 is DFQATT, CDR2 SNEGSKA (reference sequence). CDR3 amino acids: CSAPGQGNYEQYF. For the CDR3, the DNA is TGCAGTGCCCCGGGACAGGGTAATTACGAGCAGTACTTC.

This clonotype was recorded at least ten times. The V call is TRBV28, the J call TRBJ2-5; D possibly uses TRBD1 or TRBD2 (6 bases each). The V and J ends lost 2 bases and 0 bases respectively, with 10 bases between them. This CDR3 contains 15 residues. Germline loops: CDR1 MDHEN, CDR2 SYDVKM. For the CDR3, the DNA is TGTGCCAGCAGTTTAAGGGGGAGGTACCAAGAGACCCAGTACTTC. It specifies CASSLRGRYQETQYF.

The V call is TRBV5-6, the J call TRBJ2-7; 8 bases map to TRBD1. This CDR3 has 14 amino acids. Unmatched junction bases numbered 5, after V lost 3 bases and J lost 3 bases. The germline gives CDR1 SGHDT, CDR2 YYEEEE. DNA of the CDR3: TGTGCCAGCAGCTATGGACAGGGTCGCTACGAGCAGTACTTC. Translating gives CASSYGQGRYEQYF.

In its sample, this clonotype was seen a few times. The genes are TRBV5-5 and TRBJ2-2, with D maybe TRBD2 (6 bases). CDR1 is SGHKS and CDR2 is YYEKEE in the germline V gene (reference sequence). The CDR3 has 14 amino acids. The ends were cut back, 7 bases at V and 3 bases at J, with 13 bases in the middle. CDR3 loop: CASRYGRHTGELFF. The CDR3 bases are TGTGCCAGCCGTTATGGGAGGCACACCGGGGAGCTGTTTTTT.

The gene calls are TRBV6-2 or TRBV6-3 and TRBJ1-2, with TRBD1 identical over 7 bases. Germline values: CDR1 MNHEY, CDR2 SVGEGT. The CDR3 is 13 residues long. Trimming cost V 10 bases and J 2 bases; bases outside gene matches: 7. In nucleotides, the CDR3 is TGTGCCACCGCAGGGGGACACAACTATGGCTACACCTTC. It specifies CATAGGHNYGYTF.

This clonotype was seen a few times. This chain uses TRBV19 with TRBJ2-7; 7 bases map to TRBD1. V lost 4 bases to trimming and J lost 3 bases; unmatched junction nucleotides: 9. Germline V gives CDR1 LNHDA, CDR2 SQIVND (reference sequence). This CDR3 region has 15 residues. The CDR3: CASSRVTGRLYEQYF. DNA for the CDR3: TGTGCCAGTAGTAGAGTGACAGGGAGACTCTACGAGCAGTACTTC. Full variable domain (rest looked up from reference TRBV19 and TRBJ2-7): DGGITQSPKYLFRKEGQNVTLSCEQNLNHDAMYWYRQDPGQGLRLIYYSQIVNDFQKGDIAEGYSVSREKKESFPLTVTSAQKNPTAFYLCASSRVTGRLYEQYFGPGTRLTVT.

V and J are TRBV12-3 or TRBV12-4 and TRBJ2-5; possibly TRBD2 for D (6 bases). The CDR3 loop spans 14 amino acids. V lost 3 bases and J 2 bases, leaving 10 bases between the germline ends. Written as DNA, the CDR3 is TGTGCCAGCAGTTTTGTAAGCGGGCAAGAGACCCAGTACTTC. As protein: CASSFVSGQETQYF.

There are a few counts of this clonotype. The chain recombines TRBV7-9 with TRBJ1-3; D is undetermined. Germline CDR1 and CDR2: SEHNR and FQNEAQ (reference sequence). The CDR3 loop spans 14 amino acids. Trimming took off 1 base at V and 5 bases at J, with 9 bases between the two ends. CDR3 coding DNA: TGTGCCAGCAGCTTAGATTCTTCTCGAAACACCATATATTTT. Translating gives CASSLDSSRNTIYF.

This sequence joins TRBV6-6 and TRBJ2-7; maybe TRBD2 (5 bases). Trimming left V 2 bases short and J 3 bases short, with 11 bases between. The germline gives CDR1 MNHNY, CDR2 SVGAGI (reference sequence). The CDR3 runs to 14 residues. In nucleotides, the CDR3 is TGTGCCAGCAGTTACCCAGAGGGCGGCTACGAGCAGTACTTC. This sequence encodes CASSYPEGGYEQYF.

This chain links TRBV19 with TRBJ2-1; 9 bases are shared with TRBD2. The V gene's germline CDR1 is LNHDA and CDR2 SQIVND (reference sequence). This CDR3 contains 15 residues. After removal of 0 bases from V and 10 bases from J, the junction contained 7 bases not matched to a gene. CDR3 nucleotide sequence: TGTGCCAGTAGTATAGACGGCGGGGGGGCGCGGGAGCAGTTCTTC. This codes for CASSIDGGGAREQFF.

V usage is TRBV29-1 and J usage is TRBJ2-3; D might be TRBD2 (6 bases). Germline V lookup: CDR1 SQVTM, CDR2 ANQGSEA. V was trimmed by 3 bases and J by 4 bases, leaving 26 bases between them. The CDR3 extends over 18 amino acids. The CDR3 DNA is TGCAGCGTTGAGTTTATCCGGTCGGCGGGAAAAGCCGCAGATACGCAGTATTTT. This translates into CSVEFIRSAGKAADTQYF.

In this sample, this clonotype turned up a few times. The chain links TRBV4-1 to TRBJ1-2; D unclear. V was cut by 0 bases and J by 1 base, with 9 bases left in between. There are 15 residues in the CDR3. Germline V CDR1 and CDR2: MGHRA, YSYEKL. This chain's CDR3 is CASSQENGLNYGYTF. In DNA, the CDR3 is TGCGCCAGCAGCCAAGAAAATGGACTTAACTATGGCTACACCTTC.